Listed below are T cell receptor beta chains from one sample, sequenced in a study of blood T cell repertoires in COVID-19. The assay was immunoSEQ multiplex PCR, and TCRdb's table has in-frame clones only and misses some. The sample has a few hundred thousand clones; about 88% are singletons. Sequenced sample: peripheral blood. These receptors all come from a man younger than 35 with active or convalescent COVID-19. Each CDR3 is given with its conserved first and last residue. The order of the fields is D gene, clone size, J gene, V gene, CDR3 protein, CDR3 DNA. D genes are given only for firm matches. Clone size is shown for a subset of rows, as once, few, many or a class of expanded clone.

>TRBD1|.|TRBJ2-7|TRBV6-5
CASSITGADSYEQYF
TGTGCCAGCAGTATTACAGGGGCGGACTCCTACGAGCAGTACTTC
>.|.|TRBJ2-1|TRBV30
CAWSGGNSYNEQFF
TGTGCCTGGAGCGGTGGTAACTCCTACAATGAGCAGTTCTTC
>TRBD1|.|TRBJ2-4|TRBV27
CASSFRDRGLQSTVSLQYF
TGTGCCAGCAGTTTCCGGGACAGGGGACTCCAATCGACGGTAAGTCTTCAGTACTTC
>TRBD2|.|TRBJ2-1|TRBV24-1
CATSDRPGLAGSNEQFF
TGTGCCACCAGTGATCGACCGGGACTAGCGGGATCCAATGAGCAGTTCTTC
>.|few|TRBJ2-7|TRBV27
CASSTVPQTSYEQYF
TGTGCCAGCAGTACGGTACCCCAAACGAGCTACGAGCAGTACTTC
>TRBD1|few|TRBJ1-6|TRBV5-5
CASSLWDRPNSPLHF
TGTGCCAGCAGCTTGTGGGACAGACCTAATTCACCCCTCCACTTT
>TRBD1|once|TRBJ1-2|TRBV7-9
CAVAGGYYGYTF
TGTGCCGTGGCAGGGGGGTACTATGGCTACACCTTC
>.|.|TRBJ2-2|TRBV18
CASSLMTRNTGELFF
TGTGCCAGCTCATTAATGACTAGAAACACCGGGGAGCTGTTTTTT
>.|.|TRBJ2-3|TRBV9
CASSQRGSTDTQYF
TGTGCCAGCAGCCAAAGGGGCTCCACAGATACGCAGTATTTT
>TRBD1|.|TRBJ2-5|TRBV9
CASSVGIRVGGLETQYF
TGTGCCAGCAGCGTAGGGATTAGGGTAGGGGGCTTGGAGACCCAGTACTTC
>.|.|TRBJ2-1|TRBV9
CASSVAGVGDEQFF
TGTGCCAGCAGCGTAGCGGGAGTGGGAGATGAGCAGTTCTTC